The 13 T cell receptor beta chains below all came from one sample that was sequenced in a study of T cell repertoires in aging, cancer and after chemotherapy (dated by TCRdb to between 2018 and 2021). TCR beta rearrangements were amplified from genomic DNA isolated from peripheral blood, not from sorted cells or RNA. This sample was sequenced with an Illumina MiSeq. Rearranged TRB sequences spanning V, D and J segments were amplified in a multiplex touch-down PCR with a mixed TRB-A/B primer pool. TCRdb passed the public sequencing reads through fastp at Q25 and MiXCR, retaining productive beta sequences. Every entry covers one CDR3 protein and lists the most common genes and DNA from its rows. A total of some 1,600 distinct CDR3 sequences appear in this sample, around 22% of them only once. Roughly a fifth of the sample goes to the ten largest clones. Sequences were obtained from blood. These TCRs come from a human donor with a solid tumor.

The chain carries TRBV20-1 and TRBJ2-2; D is uncertain. The CDR3 runs to 14 residues. Germline lookup yields CDR1 DFQATT and CDR2 SNEGSKA (reference sequence). Trimming removed 0 bases at V and 0 bases at J, with 5 bases between. CDR3 protein: CSARDLSNTGELFF. Here the CDR3 DNA reads TGCAGTGCTAGAGATCTATCGAACACCGGGGAGCTGTTTTTT.

This clonotype is large within its sample. CDR3 amino acids: CASSRGTSGRGQYF. DNA of the CDR3: TGTGCCAGCAGCAGGGGGACTAGCGGGAGAGGGCAGTACTTC. The chain combines TRBV7-9 with TRBJ2-7, with 14 nucleotides matching TRBD2. The V and J ends lost 5 bases and 9 bases, in that order; junction bases with no gene match: 6. The CDR3 totals 14 residues. Per the germline V gene, CDR1 is SEHNR and CDR2 is FQNEAQ (reference sequence).

This clonotype has a handful of counts. J is TRBJ1-2 and V is TRBV7-9; no clear D. The CDR3 loop spans 14 amino acids. V lost 8 bases to trimming and J lost 4 bases, with 17 bases between them. Germline CDR1 and CDR2: SEHNR and FQNEAQ (reference sequence). CDR3 coding DNA: TGTGCCAGCCTTGAACTTACTGCTTCCTATGGCTACACCTTC. It translates to CASLELTASYGYTF. The full variable domain, with the rest looked up from reference TRBV7-9 and TRBJ1-2, is DTGVSQNPRHKITKRGQNVTFRCDPISEHNRLYWYRQTLGQGPEFLTYFQNEAQLEKSRLLSDRFSAERPKGSFSTLEIQRTEQGDSAMYLCASLELTASYGYTFGSGTRLTVV.

This chain connects TRBV27 to TRBJ1-1, with 7 bases aligning to TRBD1. Germline loops: CDR1 MNHEY, CDR2 SMNVEV (reference sequence). Trimming took 5 bases from V and 1 from J; bases not matched to a gene: 7. The CDR3 consists of 15 residues. The CDR3 DNA sequence: TGTGCCAGCAGTCACCCACCAGGGGGGAACACTGAAGCTTTCTTT. Protein product: CASSHPPGGNTEAFF.

This clonotype is large in the sample. V gene TRBV30 combines with J gene TRBJ1-2; D not certain. This CDR3 is 12 amino acids long. Per germline, CDR1 GTSNPN and CDR2 SVGIG (reference sequence). The germline V and J ends were trimmed by 0 bases and 8 bases, with 10 bases remaining between them. CDR3 bases: TGTGCCTGGAGTGTAGCAGCTACCGGCTACACCTTC. It encodes CAWSVAATGYTF.

Remarks on this clonotype: A much larger clone is a single base away; this may be a read error. The chain joins TRBV7-9 to TRBJ2-7, with D perhaps matching TRBD2 (5 bases). The V end was cut by 4 bases, the J end by 5 bases, with 21 bases between. CDR3 length: 16 amino acids. CDR1 and CDR2 from the germline V gene are SEHNR and FQNEAQ (reference sequence). The CDR3, as DNA: TGTGCCAGCAGCTGGAGTTCAGAGGGCTTGTTCGACGAGCAGTACTTC. Its translation: CASSWSSEGLFDEQYF.

Only a few counts were recorded for this clonotype. The chain uses TRBV20-1 and TRBJ1-6; 7 nucleotides align to TRBD1. The CDR3 extends over 14 amino acids. After removal of 3 bases from V and 5 bases from J, the junction contained 4 bases not matched to a gene. The germline CDR1 and CDR2 sequences are DFQATT and SNEGSKA (reference sequence). CDR3 in amino acids: CSASWTGDNSPLHF. The CDR3 DNA sequence: TGCAGTGCTAGCTGGACAGGAGATAATTCACCCCTCCACTTT.

V usage is TRBV15 and J usage is TRBJ2-1; no clear D gene. Germline V CDR1 and CDR2: LNHNV, YYDKDF (reference sequence). The CDR3 is 13 amino acids. With 4 bases removed from V and 13 bases from J, the gap between germline ends came to 17 bases. CDR3: CATSIPPQGSQFF. CDR3 sequence (DNA): TGTGCCACCAGCATCCCCCCCCAAGGGTCCCAGTTCTTC.

This rearrangement joins TRBV10-3 to TRBJ1-4, with unresolved D. Germline CDR1 is ENHRY and CDR2 is SYGVKD. V was cut by 4 bases and J by 12 bases, with 18 bases left in between. There are 14 residues in the CDR3. The DNA of the CDR3 is TGTGCCATCAGTGGGGTAGCATCAAGGGAGGAACTGTTTTTT. Its protein product is CAISGVASREELFF.

This clonotype appeared a few times. The J gene is TRBJ2-1, the V gene TRBV5-4; 15 bases are a match to TRBD2. This CDR3 is built from 16 residues. J gave up 7 bases and V 4 bases, and 6 bases lay outside the gene matches. Germline V gene data show CDR1 as SGHNT and CDR2 as YYREEE (reference sequence). The CDR3 here is CASSGGLAGGANEQFF. The CDR3 DNA reads TGTGCCAGCAGCGGGGGACTAGCGGGGGGTGCAAATGAGCAGTTCTTC.

The chain recombines TRBV13 with TRBJ1-4; D remains ambiguous. Germline values: CDR1 PRHDT, CDR2 FYEKMQ (reference sequence). The CDR3 contains 15 residues. Trimming took 2 bases from V and 0 from J, leaving 7 bases between them. The CDR3 reads CASSLLEATNEKLFF. In nucleotides, the CDR3 is TGTGCCAGCAGCTTACTGGAAGCAACTAATGAAAAACTGTTTTTT.

This chain links TRBV6-1 with TRBJ2-7, with D unresolved. Trimming stripped 3 bases from V and 7 bases from J, with 13 bases between. The CDR3 consists of 13 residues. Germline-derived CDR1 and CDR2 are MNHNS and SASEGT. Written as DNA, the CDR3 is TGTGCCAGCAGTGAGGTAGGCACCCAGGAGCAGTACTTC. As protein: CASSEVGTQEQYF.

This clonotype turned up a few times. The chain is built from TRBV6-6 and TRBJ1-4; D is unresolved. Germline CDR1 reads MNHNY; CDR2 reads SVGAGI (reference sequence). This CDR3 region has 16 residues. Deletions cut 2 bases from V and 5 bases from J, with 15 bases between. This CDR3 reads CASSYQTTYSNEKLFF. The CDR3 region has the DNA TGTGCCAGCAGTTACCAAACGACTTACTCCAATGAAAAACTGTTTTTT.